The sequence of this T cell receptor (beta chain) was determined in a study of T cell responses to AZD1222 COVID-19 vaccine. Data came from immunoSEQ multiplex PCR; TCRdb stores just in-frame clones and leaves some out. The table lists some 150,000 clones, 80% to 95% of them singletons, with about 3.8% in the top ten. A single count supports this clone. What it recognizes is unknown. The germline gives CDR1 SEHNR, CDR2 FQNEAQ (reference sequence). Trimming at V came to 4 bases and at J to 6 bases, leaving 4 bases not matched to a gene. The CDR3 covers 14 residues. Whole-study findings and limits: Spike-specific TCR breadth and depth grew following two AZD1222 doses. Baseline serology detected seropositivity in only 5 or 6 AZD1222 recipients. Repertoires were obtained only post-peak T cell response.

This chain uses TRBV7-9 with TRBJ1-2; 11 bases match TRBD1. The sequencing used peripheral blood, collected on day 0 of AZD1222 vaccination. The clonotype originates from an adult in good health. The CDR3 protein is CASSWDRGEDGYTF. The DNA of the CDR3 is TGTGCCAGCAGCTGGGACAGGGGGGAGGATGGCTACACCTTC.